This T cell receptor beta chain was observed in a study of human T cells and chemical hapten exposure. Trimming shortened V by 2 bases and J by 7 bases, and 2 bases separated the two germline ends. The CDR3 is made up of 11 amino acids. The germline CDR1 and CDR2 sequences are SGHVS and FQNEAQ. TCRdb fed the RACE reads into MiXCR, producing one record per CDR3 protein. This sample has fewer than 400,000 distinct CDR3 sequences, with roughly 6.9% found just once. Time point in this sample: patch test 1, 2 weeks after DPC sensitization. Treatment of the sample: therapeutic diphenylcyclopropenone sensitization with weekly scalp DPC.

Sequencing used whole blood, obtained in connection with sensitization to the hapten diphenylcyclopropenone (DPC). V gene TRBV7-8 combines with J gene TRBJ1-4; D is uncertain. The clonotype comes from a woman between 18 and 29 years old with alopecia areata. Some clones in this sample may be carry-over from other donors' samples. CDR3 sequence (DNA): TGTGCCAGCAGCTTACTTGAAAAACTGTTTTTT. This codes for CASSLLEKLFF.